The rows below give T cell receptor beta chains drawn from one sample of a study of Ad26.COV2.S vaccination and SARS-CoV-2 variants. Produced via immunoSEQ multiplex PCR; TCRdb's table is partial and in-frame only. Of about 220,000 clones in the sample, around 89% are singletons; the top ten hold around 11%. Sequencing used peripheral blood, obtained in a trial of Ad26.COV2.S vaccine versus placebo. Receptors originate from a person aged 18 to 65 who received the Ad26.COV2.S COVID-19 vaccine or a placebo. Each CDR3 is given with its conserved first and last residue.

J: TRBJ2-1
V: TRBV5-1
CDR3: CASSTDRVTYNEQFF

J: TRBJ2-3
V: TRBV6-4
CDR3: CASSPSGEDTQYF

J: TRBJ1-4
V: TRBV6-6
CDR3: CASSHGTGSNEKLFF

J: TRBJ2-7
V: TRBV6-1
CDR3: CASSEVTGVEQYF

J: TRBJ2-7
V: TRBV3-1/TRBV3-2
CDR3: CASSPFKGDNYEQYF

J: TRBJ2-1
V: TRBV11-2
CDR3: CASTERGREWVNEQFF

J: TRBJ1-3
V: TRBV10-3
CDR3: CATTAGNGNTIYF

J: TRBJ2-7
V: TRBV13
CDR3: CASSFSGLAGEHEQYF

J: TRBJ2-2
V: TRBV6-6
CDR3: CASSYSGGELFF

J: TRBJ1-6
V: TRBV5-1
CDR3: CASSLGQGWNSPLHF

J: TRBJ2-2
V: TRBV10-3
CDR3: CAIRGTPGTGELFF

J: TRBJ2-1
V: TRBV6-2/TRBV6-3
CDR3: CASSPAGRSLREQFF

J: TRBJ1-5
V: TRBV19
CDR3: CASSMSGLGDPNQPQHF

J: TRBJ1-2
V: TRBV30
CDR3: CAWRPGRDYGYTF

J: TRBJ2-1
V: TRBV24-1
CDR3: CATSGTRDVWGNEQFF

J: TRBJ2-4
V: TRBV19
CDR3: CASQQGTKNIQYF

J: TRBJ2-6
V: TRBV7-2
CDR3: CASSARGPPYGANVLTF

J: TRBJ1-1
V: TRBV6-6
CDR3: CASSYAGVNTEAFF

J: TRBJ1-1
V: TRBV10-3
CDR3: CAIDRTGLNTEAFF

J: TRBJ2-3
V: TRBV28
CDR3: CATALRTASTDTQYF

J: TRBJ2-2
V: TRBV28
CDR3: CASTLPLPSGLRGELFF

J: TRBJ2-1
V: TRBV30
CDR3: CAWSPGSSYNEQFF

J: TRBJ2-1
V: TRBV13
CDR3: CASMAVSYNEQFF

J: TRBJ2-7
V: TRBV6-5
CDR3: CASSSYARSYEQYF

J: TRBJ1-1
V: TRBV30
CDR3: CAWSPGIDTEAFF

J: TRBJ2-1
V: TRBV6-1
CDR3: CASSETSGSYNEQFF

J: TRBJ2-7
V: TRBV5-1
CDR3: CASSLDPGGFEQYF

J: TRBJ2-1
V: TRBV4-1
CDR3: CASSGTSGRYEQFF

J: TRBJ2-7
V: TRBV5-1
CDR3: CASSFSSRQGPSGSSYEQYF

J: TRBJ1-2
V: TRBV7-9
CDR3: CASSLKAVGEHGYTF

J: TRBJ2-7
V: TRBV7-9
CDR3: CASSADRGTYEQYF

J: TRBJ1-3
V: TRBV7-2
CDR3: CASSLAQGLSGNTIYF

J: TRBJ2-1
V: TRBV5-6
CDR3: CATSPRGGGNEQFF

J: TRBJ2-5
V: TRBV6-4
CDR3: CASSGRQDRYQETQYF

J: TRBJ2-2
V: TRBV6-5
CDR3: CASSYSNRYTGELFF

J: TRBJ1-5
V: TRBV28
CDR3: CASSLGPVNQPQHF

J: TRBJ2-5
V: TRBV4-1
CDR3: CASSQEGWYQETQYF

J: TRBJ1-5
V: TRBV19
CDR3: CASRPPDRGNQPQHF

J: TRBJ1-4
V: TRBV6-5
CDR3: CASRPRTGDEKLFF

J: TRBJ2-1
V: TRBV11-3
CDR3: CASSLDGLAGDNEQFF

J: TRBJ2-1
V: TRBV27
CDR3: CASSLGGLAGVWYNEQFF

J: TRBJ2-7
V: TRBV7-9
CDR3: CASSFGQLVTYEQYF

J: TRBJ1-1
V: TRBV4-3
CDR3: CASSQEIVGRKVNTEAFF

J: TRBJ1-6
V: TRBV10-3
CDR3: CAISRDIDVSPLHF

J: TRBJ1-5
V: TRBV19
CDR3: CASSHESNQPQHF

J: TRBJ2-5
V: TRBV18
CDR3: CASSPLRVGQETQYF

J: TRBJ1-2
V: TRBV7-2
CDR3: CASRSDRGKLYGYTF

J: TRBJ2-1
V: TRBV5-4
CDR3: CASSFGTSSSYNEQFF

J: TRBJ2-3
V: TRBV28
CDR3: CASRDRGGTDTQYF

J: TRBJ2-7
V: TRBV6-2/TRBV6-3
CDR3: CASSYPGLAGMNTYEQYF

J: TRBJ2-3
V: TRBV30
CDR3: CACSLAGGATQYF

J: TRBJ2-3
V: TRBV28
CDR3: CASSRPGTGVDTQYF

J: TRBJ1-2
V: TRBV12-3/TRBV12-4
CDR3: CASSLGEFGGYTF

J: TRBJ2-5
V: TRBV5-1
CDR3: CASSRTSGFQETQYF

J: TRBJ1-2
V: TRBV7-2
CDR3: CASSSPLRGGYTF